These 13 T cell receptor beta chains originate from one sample sequenced in a study of HIV-infected patients and healthy controls. TCRdb re-analysed the 5' RACE reads in MiXCR, keeping a single row per CDR3 protein. The sample lists around 64,000 distinct CDR3 sequences, less than 20% occurring once. Sequenced material: CD4+ T cells from blood. The receptors were gathered from a human donor in good health.

This sequence joins TRBV6-2 or TRBV6-3 and TRBJ2-1, with TRBD2 identical over 10 bases. The ends lost 2 bases at V and 12 bases at J; junction bases unmatched: 10. Looked up from germline, CDR1 is MNHEY and CDR2 is SVGEGT. The CDR3 runs to 15 residues. For the CDR3, the DNA is TGTGCCAGCAGTTACGGTTTTAGCGGGGGGCCTAGGCAGTTCTTC. It encodes CASSYGFSGGPRQFF.

The genes are TRBV28 and TRBJ2-2; D possibly corresponds to TRBD2 (5 bases). The ends were cut back, 6 bases at V and 3 bases at J, with 11 bases in the middle. CDR1 is MDHEN, CDR2 SYDVKM, per germline. The CDR3 sequence is 14 residues long. The CDR3: CASRGRRDTGELFF. The CDR3 coding sequence is TGTGCCAGCAGGGGCAGGCGGGACACCGGGGAGCTGTTTTTT.

The CDR3 DNA reads as TGTGCCAGCAGCGCACAAGGCTCTGGGGCCAACGTCCTGACTTTC. This encodes CASSAQGSGANVLTF. The rearrangement links TRBV9 to TRBJ2-6; no firm D call. V lost 3 bases to trimming and J lost 0 bases, with 7 bases between them. There are 15 residues in the CDR3. In germline, CDR1 is SGDLS, CDR2 YYNGEE.

This clonotype was detected a few times. The chain employs TRBV5-6 and TRBJ2-5, with 11 bases lining up with TRBD2. Germline lookup yields CDR1 SGHDT and CDR2 YYEEEE. This CDR3 spans 16 amino acids. The V and J ends lost 2 bases and 1 base, in that order; junction bases with no gene match: 4. CDR3 sequence reads: CASSFLAGGTQETQYF. The CDR3 coding sequence is TGTGCCAGCAGCTTTCTAGCGGGAGGTACCCAAGAGACCCAGTACTTC. Full variable domain (rest looked up from reference TRBV5-6 and TRBJ2-5): DAGVTQSPTHLIKTRGQQVTLRCSPKSGHDTVSWYQQALGQGPQFIFQYYEEEERQRGNFPDRFSGHQFPNYSSELNVNALLLGDSALYLCASSFLAGGTQETQYFGPGTRLLVL.

V and J are TRBV6-2 or TRBV6-3 and TRBJ2-6; D is undetermined. Per the germline V gene, CDR1 is MNHEY and CDR2 is SVGEGT. V lost 2 bases and J 2 bases, leaving 1 base between the germline ends. The length of the CDR3 is 13 residues. This chain's CDR3 is CASSYTGANVLTF. CDR3 in DNA: TGTGCCAGCAGTTACACTGGGGCCAACGTCCTGACTTTC.

This clonotype was recorded once. The chain uses TRBV5-1 and TRBJ1-2; D perhaps matches TRBD1 (5 bases). From germline, CDR1 is SGHRS and CDR2 YFSETQ. The CDR3 covers 18 residues. V was pared by 0 bases and J by 6 bases, with 24 bases between. The CDR3 loop reads CASSLGPRGSTVTDGYTF. CDR3 DNA: TGCGCCAGCAGCTTGGGTCCCCGGGGCAGCACAGTAACAGATGGCTACACCTTC.

This clonotype has only a few counts. This chain uses TRBV4-2 with TRBJ1-5; TRBD1 might be the D (6 bases). The CDR3 extends over 17 amino acids. Trimming removed 0 bases from V and 6 bases from J, with 18 bases in between. Germline V gene data show CDR1 as LGHNA and CDR2 as YNFKEQ. The CDR3 loop reads CASSQDLGARGSQPQHF. CDR3 nucleotides: TGTGCCAGCAGCCAAGATCTGGGGGCCCGCGGGTCTCAGCCCCAGCATTTT.

A few counts support this clonotype. The chain uses TRBV3-1 and TRBJ2-7; 7 nucleotides agree with TRBD2. J lost 5 bases, V lost 1 base, and 8 bases had no gene match. The CDR3 spans 15 residues. The V gene's germline CDR1 is LGHDT and CDR2 YNNKEL (reference sequence). The CDR3 region is CASSQGRAGTNEQYF. For the CDR3, the DNA is TGTGCCAGCAGCCAAGGTAGAGCGGGGACTAACGAGCAGTACTTC.

The chain couples TRBV5-5 to TRBJ2-7; the match to TRBD2 covers 13 bases. V lost 4 bases to trimming and J lost 6 bases; unmatched junction nucleotides: 7. Germline values: CDR1 SGHKS, CDR2 YYEKEE (reference sequence). This CDR3 is built from 15 residues. CDR3 nucleotide sequence: TGTGCCAGCAGCCGGGGACTAGCGGGAACCTTCGAGCAGTACTTC. Translated, it gives CASSRGLAGTFEQYF.

This clonotype has just a few counts. This rearrangement joins TRBV28 to TRBJ1-2; D is undetermined. This CDR3 spans 13 amino acids. Trimming took off 2 bases at V and 4 bases at J, with 8 bases between the two ends. Germline V gene data show CDR1 as MDHEN and CDR2 as SYDVKM. The CDR3 sequence is CASSLKSPYGYTF. In DNA form, the CDR3 reads TGTGCCAGCAGTTTAAAATCCCCCTATGGCTACACCTTC.

Regarding this clonotype: A junction boundary mismatches the germline segment, possibly from a read error. The chain has TRBV9 and TRBJ2-2; D ambiguous. CDR3 size: 12 residues. From germline, CDR1 is SGDLS and CDR2 YYNGEE. The CDR3 region has the DNA TGTGCCAGCAGCGCCGCCTTTAAGGAGTTGTTTTTT. This sequence encodes CASSAAFKELFF. The full variable domain, rest sourced from reference TRBV9 and TRBJ2-2, is DSGVTQTPKHLITATGQRVTLRCSPRSGDLSVYWYQQSLDQGLQFLIQYYNGEERAKGNILERFSAQQFPDLHSELNLSSLELGDSALYFCASSAAFKELFFGEGSRLTVL.

This clonotype was counted only a few times. The CDR3 spells CSARTGRNYGYTF. The CDR3 nucleotides read TGCAGTGCTCGGACAGGGCGTAACTATGGCTACACCTTC. The rearrangement links TRBV20-1 to TRBJ1-2, with 8 bases aligning to TRBD1. CDR3 size: 13 residues. The ends lost 5 bases at V and 1 base at J; junction bases unmatched: 3. In germline, CDR1 is DFQATT, CDR2 SNEGSKA (reference sequence).

The chain has TRBV18 and TRBJ2-3; D not resolved. The CDR3 runs to 13 residues. The germline V gene has CDR1 KGHSH and CDR2 LQKENI. The V end was cut by 11 bases, the J end by 3 bases, with 15 bases between. In DNA, the CDR3 is TGTGCCGGCTACAAGTCGGGTACAGATACGCAGTATTTT. Translating it yields CAGYKSGTDTQYF.